This entry features one T cell receptor (beta chain) sequence. In the source study's methods: With a range of about 23,224 to 750,000, the median per sample was about 92,000 TCRs. TCRdb reprocessed the RACE reads via MiXCR and lists one record per CDR3 protein. These V and J calls are TCRdb output, not the study's own analysis. The profile shows about 69,000 distinct CDR3 sequences, approximately 29% of them singletons. These data are taken from a study of human T cells and chemical hapten exposure. Study summary: Subjects had 2% DPC placed on 2 cm by 2 cm of upper inner arm skin for sensitization. The scalp of each patient received a weekly diphenylcyclopropenone dose for the full roughly 24-week study.

V was trimmed by 5 bases and J by 6 bases, leaving 10 bases between them. CDR1 is MNHNS, CDR2 SASEGT, per germline. The CDR3 spans 12 residues. Stated time point: patch test 1, 2 weeks after DPC sensitization. Treatment noted: therapeutic diphenylcyclopropenone sensitization with weekly scalp DPC. The material sequenced was whole blood, taken in connection with sensitization to the hapten diphenylcyclopropenone (DPC). The clonotype comes from a man aged 35 to 55 with alopecia areata. Some clones in this sample may be carry-over from other donors' samples. The V call is TRBV6-1, the J call TRBJ1-1; D is unresolved. The CDR3 is CASSFRSPEAFF. CDR3 DNA: TGTGCCAGCAGTTTCAGGAGCCCTGAAGCTTTCTTT.